Below, 3 T cell receptor beta chains from the same sample are listed, as sequenced in a study of control samples from healthy donors and cancer patients. The protocol was immunoSEQ multiplex PCR, while the TCRdb copy is restricted to in-frame clones and leaves out a portion. Seen here are about 110,000 clones, 70% to 85% observed once, and the top ten hold 6.5%. Sequencing was carried out using blood. The receptors shown here come from a man aged 18 to 30 in good health.

V usage is TRBV6-6 and J usage is TRBJ1-4; D is uncertain. V was trimmed by 7 bases and J by 0 bases, leaving 6 bases between them. In germline, CDR1 is MNHNY, CDR2 SVGAGI (reference sequence). The CDR3 has 13 amino acids. This CDR3 reads CASTRATNEKLFF. CDR3 bases: TGTGCCAGCACACGTGCAACTAATGAAAAACTGTTTTTT.

The CDR3 nucleotides are TGTGCCAGCAGTATCCTAGCGGGGGGGCTTGGCAATGAGCAGTTCTTC. This encodes CASSILAGGLGNEQFF. This rearrangement joins TRBV2 to TRBJ2-1, with TRBD2 matching 12 bases. The J segment lost 6 bases and the V segment lost 5 bases, leaving 8 bases of the junction unmatched. CDR3 length: 16 residues. Germline V gene data show CDR1 as SNHLY and CDR2 as FYNNEI.

The chain recombines TRBV29-1 with TRBJ1-2, with D hard to call. Trimming left V 2 bases short and J 6 bases short, with 10 bases between. CDR3 length: 12 residues. Germline assignment: CDR1 SQVTM and CDR2 ANQGSEA. CDR3 DNA sequence: TGCAGCGTTGAATCTGGGGTAGATGGCTACACCTTC. Translation gives CSVESGVDGYTF.